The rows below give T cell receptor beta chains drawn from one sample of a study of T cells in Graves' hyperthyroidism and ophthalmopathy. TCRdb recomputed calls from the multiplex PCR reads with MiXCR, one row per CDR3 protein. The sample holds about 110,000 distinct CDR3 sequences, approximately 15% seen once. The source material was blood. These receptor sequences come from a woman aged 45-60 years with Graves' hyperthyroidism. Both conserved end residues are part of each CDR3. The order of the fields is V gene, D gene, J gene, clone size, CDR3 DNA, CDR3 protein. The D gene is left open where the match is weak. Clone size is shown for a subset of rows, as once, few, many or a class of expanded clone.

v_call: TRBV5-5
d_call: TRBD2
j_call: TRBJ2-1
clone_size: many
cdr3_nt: TGTGCCAGCAGCCCTCGGGCGGGAGGAAATGAGCAGTTCTTC
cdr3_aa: CASSPRAGGNEQFF

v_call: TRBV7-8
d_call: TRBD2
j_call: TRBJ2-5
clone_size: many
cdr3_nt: TGTGCCAGCCGGCAACGAGCGGGGGGGCAAGAGACCCAGTACTTC
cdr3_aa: CASRQRAGGQETQYF

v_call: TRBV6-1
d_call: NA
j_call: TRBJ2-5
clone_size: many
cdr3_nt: TGTGCCAGCAGAACCCCAGGGGCGGGGGAGACCCAGTACTTC
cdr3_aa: CASRTPGAGETQYF

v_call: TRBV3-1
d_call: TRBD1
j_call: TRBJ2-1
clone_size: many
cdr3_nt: TGTGCCAGCAGCCCGGACAGGGGAGGTCGGGGAGGGACCTATGAGCAGTTCTTC
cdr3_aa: CASSPDRGGRGGTYEQFF

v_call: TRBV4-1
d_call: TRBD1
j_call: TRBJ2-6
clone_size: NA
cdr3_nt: TGCGCCAGCAGCCAGACCCCGGACAGGGCCTCTGGGGCCAACGTCCTGACTTTC
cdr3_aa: CASSQTPDRASGANVLTF

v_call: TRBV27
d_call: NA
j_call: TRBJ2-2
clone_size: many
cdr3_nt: TGTGCCAGCAGTTTTCGGGAGAGTCCCGGGGAGCTGTTTTTT
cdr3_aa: CASSFRESPGELFF

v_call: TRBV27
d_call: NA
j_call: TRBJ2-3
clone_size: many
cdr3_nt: TGTGCCAGCAGTTTCCAGGCCACAGATACGCAGTATTTT
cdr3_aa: CASSFQATDTQYF

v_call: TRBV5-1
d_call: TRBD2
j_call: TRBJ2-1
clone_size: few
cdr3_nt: TGCGCCCGCAGCGGGAGGGCCCCTGAGCAGTTCTTC
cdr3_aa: CARSGRAPEQFF

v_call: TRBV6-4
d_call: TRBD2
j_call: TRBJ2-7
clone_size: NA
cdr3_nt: TGTGCCAGCAGCCCCCGCGGGAGGGCAGTTTACGAGCAGTACTTC
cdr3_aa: CASSPRGRAVYEQYF

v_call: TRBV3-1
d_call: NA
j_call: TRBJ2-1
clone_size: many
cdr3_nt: TGTGCCAGCACCTCCAAGACGAACTGGGGTTACAATGAGCAGTTCTTC
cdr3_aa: CASTSKTNWGYNEQFF

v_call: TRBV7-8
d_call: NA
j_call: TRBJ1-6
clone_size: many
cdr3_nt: TGTGCCAGCAGCTTAGCGCAGGGAAATTCACCCCTCCACTTT
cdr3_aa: CASSLAQGNSPLHF

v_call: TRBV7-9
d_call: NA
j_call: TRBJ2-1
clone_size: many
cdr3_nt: TGTGCCAGCAGCCCGAATTCAGTGAGAGATGAGCAGTTCTTC
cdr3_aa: CASSPNSVRDEQFF

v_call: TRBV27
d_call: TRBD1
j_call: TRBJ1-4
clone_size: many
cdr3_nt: TGTGCCAGCAGTTTATGCCGGGACAGGGGGCGCTTTCACCCTAGAGAAAAACTGTTTTTT
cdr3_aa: CASSLCRDRGRFHPREKLFF

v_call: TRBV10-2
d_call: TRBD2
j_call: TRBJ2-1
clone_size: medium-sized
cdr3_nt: TGCGCCAGCAGTCCGCTAGCGGTGAACAATGAGCAGTTCTTC
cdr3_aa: CASSPLAVNNEQFF

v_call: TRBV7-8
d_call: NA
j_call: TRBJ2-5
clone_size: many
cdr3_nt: TGTGCCAGTGCCGGAGCTTGGGGAGGTCAAGAGACCCAGTACTTC
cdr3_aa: CASAGAWGGQETQYF

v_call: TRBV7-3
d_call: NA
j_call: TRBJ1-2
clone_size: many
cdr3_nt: TGTGCCAGCAGCCCCGGGCCCCAGGGAGACTATGGCTACACCTTC
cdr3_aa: CASSPGPQGDYGYTF

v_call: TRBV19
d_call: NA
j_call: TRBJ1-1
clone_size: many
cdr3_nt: TGTGCCAGTCGTCCACTAATGAACACTGAAGCTTTCTTT
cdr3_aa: CASRPLMNTEAFF

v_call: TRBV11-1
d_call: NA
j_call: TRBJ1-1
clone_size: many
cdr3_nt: TGTGCCAGCAGCTGGACAGACTCGAACACTGAAGCTTTCTTT
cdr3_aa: CASSWTDSNTEAFF

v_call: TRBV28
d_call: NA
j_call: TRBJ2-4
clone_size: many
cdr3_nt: TGTGCCAGCAGTTTCGAGGGTGGCAAAAACATTCAGTACTTC
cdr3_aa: CASSFEGGKNIQYF

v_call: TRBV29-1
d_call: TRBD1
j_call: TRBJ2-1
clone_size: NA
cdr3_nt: TGCAGCGTCCCGGGACAGGGTTTGGATGAGCAGTTCTTC
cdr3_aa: CSVPGQGLDEQFF

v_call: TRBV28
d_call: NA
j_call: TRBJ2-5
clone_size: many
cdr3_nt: TGTGCCAGCAGCCCCGGGGGGCGCCAACAAGAGACCCAGTACTTC
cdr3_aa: CASSPGGRQQETQYF

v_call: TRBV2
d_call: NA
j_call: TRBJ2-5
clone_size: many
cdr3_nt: TGTGCCGGAGTACATCGGCAGGGGGGCGGAGAGACCCAGTACTTC
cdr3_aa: CAGVHRQGGGETQYF

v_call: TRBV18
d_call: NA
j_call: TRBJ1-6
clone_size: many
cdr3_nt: TGTGCCAGCTCACCACGACAGGCCCGTGGCTCACCCCTCCACTTT
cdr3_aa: CASSPRQARGSPLHF

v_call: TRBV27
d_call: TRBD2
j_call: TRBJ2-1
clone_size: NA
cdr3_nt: TGTGCCAGCCGCGGACTAGCGGGCTCCTACAATGAGCGGTTCTTC
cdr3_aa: CASRGLAGSYNERFF

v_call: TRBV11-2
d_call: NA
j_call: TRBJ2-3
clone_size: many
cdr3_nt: TGTGCCAGCAGCTGGAGCAGGGATACGCAGTATTTT
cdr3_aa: CASSWSRDTQYF

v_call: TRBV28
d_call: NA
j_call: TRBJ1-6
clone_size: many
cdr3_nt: TGTGCCAGCAGTTTGCAGGGAGGAAATTCACCCCTCCACTTT
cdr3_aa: CASSLQGGNSPLHF

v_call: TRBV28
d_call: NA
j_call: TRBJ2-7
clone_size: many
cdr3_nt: TGTGCCAGCAGTCATTACAGGGTCAGCTCCTACGAGCAGTACTTC
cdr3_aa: CASSHYRVSSYEQYF

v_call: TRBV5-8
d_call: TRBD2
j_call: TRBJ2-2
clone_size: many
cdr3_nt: TGTGCCAGCAGCTTGGCGGGAGGTCTGAACACCGGGGAGCTGTTTTTT
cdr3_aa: CASSLAGGLNTGELFF

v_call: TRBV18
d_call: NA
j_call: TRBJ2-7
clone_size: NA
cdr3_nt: TGTGCCAGCTCACCCACGCAGGACCACTACGAGCAGTACTTC
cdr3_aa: CASSPTQDHYEQYF

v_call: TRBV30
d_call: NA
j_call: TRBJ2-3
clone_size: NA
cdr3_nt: TGTGCCTGGAGTGTACAGGTCTGGGGCCGAGACACAGATACGCAGTATTTT
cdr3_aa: CAWSVQVWGRDTDTQYF

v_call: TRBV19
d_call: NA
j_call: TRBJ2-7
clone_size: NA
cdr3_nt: TGTGCCAGTAGCCCGGCGGGGGACAGGACCTACGAGCAGTACTTC
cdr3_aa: CASSPAGDRTYEQYF

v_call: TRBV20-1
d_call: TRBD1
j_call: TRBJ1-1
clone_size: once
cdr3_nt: TGCAGTGCTATAATCCGGGACAGGGGACGTAACACTGAAGCTTTCTTT
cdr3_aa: CSAIIRDRGRNTEAFF

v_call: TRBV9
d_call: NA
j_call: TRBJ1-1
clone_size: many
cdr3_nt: TGTGCCAGCAGCAAAACGGGAGATTTGAACACTGAAGCTTTCTTT
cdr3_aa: CASSKTGDLNTEAFF

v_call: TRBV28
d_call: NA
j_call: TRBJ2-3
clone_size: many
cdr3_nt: TGTGCCAGCAGTTCCACTTTAGAGGGAACTAGCACAGATACGCAGTATTTT
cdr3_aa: CASSSTLEGTSTDTQYF

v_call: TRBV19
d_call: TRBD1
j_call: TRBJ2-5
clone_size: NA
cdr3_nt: TGTGCCAGTAGTATAGATCTGTCCCCCGGACAGGCCCAAGAGACCCAGTACTTC
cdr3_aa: CASSIDLSPGQAQETQYF

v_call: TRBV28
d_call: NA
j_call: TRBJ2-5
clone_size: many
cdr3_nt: TGTGCCAGCAGTTCCCTTTTGGGTCGCCAAGAGACCCAGTACTTC
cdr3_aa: CASSSLLGRQETQYF

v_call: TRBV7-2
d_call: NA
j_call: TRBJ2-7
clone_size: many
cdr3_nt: TGTGCCAGCAGCTTAGGGTTGGGGTACTACGAGCAGTACTTC
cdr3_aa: CASSLGLGYYEQYF

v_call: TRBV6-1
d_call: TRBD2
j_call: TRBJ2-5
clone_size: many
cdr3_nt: TGTGCCAGCAGTCGAAAAGGACTAGCGGGAGAAGAGACCCAGTACTTC
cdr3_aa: CASSRKGLAGEETQYF

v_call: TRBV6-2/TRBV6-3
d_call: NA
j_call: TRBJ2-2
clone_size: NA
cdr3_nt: TGTGCCAGCAGCTACGGACCGCCCCGGTTAGCTGGGGAGCTGTTTTTT
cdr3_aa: CASSYGPPRLAGELFF

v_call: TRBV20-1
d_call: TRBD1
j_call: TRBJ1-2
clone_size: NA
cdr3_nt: TGCAGTGCTAGACTTTTAGGGACAGGGTATGGCTACACCTTC
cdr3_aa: CSARLLGTGYGYTF

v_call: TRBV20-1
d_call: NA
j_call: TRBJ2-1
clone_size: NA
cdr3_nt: TGCAGTGCTATCACCCCCACAGGAGACAATGAGCAGTTCTTC
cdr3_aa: CSAITPTGDNEQFF

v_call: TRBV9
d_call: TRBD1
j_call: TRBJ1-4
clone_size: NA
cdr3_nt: TGTGCCAGCAGCCCTACGGGGACAGGGGGAGGAGAAAAACTGTTTTTT
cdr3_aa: CASSPTGTGGGEKLFF

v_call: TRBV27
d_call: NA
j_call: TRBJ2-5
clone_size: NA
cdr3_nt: TGTGCCAGCAGTCCCCGGACACCACAGTCATACCAAGAGACCCAGTACTTC
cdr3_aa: CASSPRTPQSYQETQYF

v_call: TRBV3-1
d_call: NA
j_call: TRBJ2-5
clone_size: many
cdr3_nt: TGTGCCAGCAGCCATTCCGGGGAGACCCAGTACTTC
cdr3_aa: CASSHSGETQYF

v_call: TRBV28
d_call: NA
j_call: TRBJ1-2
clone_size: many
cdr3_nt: TGTGCCAGCAGTTTAGTTGGCAGGGTCTATGGCTACACCTTC
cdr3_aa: CASSLVGRVYGYTF

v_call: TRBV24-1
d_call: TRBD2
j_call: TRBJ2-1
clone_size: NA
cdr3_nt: TGTGCCACCAGTGCTCGCGGGAGCCCTGGTGATGAGCAGTTCTTC
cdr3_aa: CATSARGSPGDEQFF

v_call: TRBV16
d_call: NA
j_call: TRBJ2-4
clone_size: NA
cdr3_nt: TGTGCCAGCAGCCAATCGCGGGACACAAACATTCAGTACTTC
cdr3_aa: CASSQSRDTNIQYF

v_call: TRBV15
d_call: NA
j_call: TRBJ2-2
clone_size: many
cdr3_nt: TGTGCCACCAGCAGAGAAGGGGTCGCCGGGGAGCTGTTTTTT
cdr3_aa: CATSREGVAGELFF

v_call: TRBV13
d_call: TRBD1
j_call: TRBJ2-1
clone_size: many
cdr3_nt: TGTGCCAGCAGCTTAATGACTCTTATGAGACAGGGGGGCAATGAGCAGTTCTTC
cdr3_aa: CASSLMTLMRQGGNEQFF